Below are 31 T cell receptor beta chains sequenced from a single sample in a study of cytomegalovirus exposure and HLA in healthy donors. The PCR employed 60 Vbeta primers together with 13 Jbeta primers. TCRdb keeps only in-frame clones here, not all; method: immunoSEQ multiplex PCR. The sample holds around 150,000 clones, more than 75% seen once. The material sequenced was PBMCs. The receptors shown here come from a male donor in good health and CMV-seronegative.

The gene calls are TRBV14 and TRBJ2-4; maybe TRBD1 (6 bases). The length of the CDR3 is 13 residues. CDR1 and CDR2 from the germline V gene are SGHDN and FVKESK. V was pared by 1 base and J by 13 bases, with 14 bases between. CDR3 bases: TGTGCCAGCAGCCAAGGAGTTTACAGGGCACAGTACTTC. Amino acids: CASSQGVYRAQYF. The entire variable domain, with the rest obtained from reference TRBV14 and TRBJ2-4, is as follows: EAGVTQFPSHSVIEKGQTVTLRCDPISGHDNLYWYRRVMGKEIKFLLHFVKESKQDESGMPNNRFLAERTGGTYSTLKVQPAELEDSGVYFCASSQGVYRAQYFGAGTRLSVL.

The chain recombines TRBV30 with TRBJ2-3, with 8 bases fitting TRBD2. The J segment lost 7 bases and the V segment lost 2 bases, leaving 11 bases of the junction unmatched. CDR3 size: 15 residues. The V gene's germline CDR1 is GTSNPN and CDR2 SVGIG (reference sequence). CDR3 nucleotide sequence: TGTGCCTGGAGTCAGACCAGCGGGGGCGGCTATACGCAGTATTTT. Amino acids: CAWSQTSGGGYTQYF.

This rearrangement joins TRBV7-6 to TRBJ2-7, with 7 bases that match TRBD2. The V gene end was trimmed by 6 bases and the J gene end by 3 bases; junction bases not matched to a gene: 5. Germline loops: CDR1 SGHVS, CDR2 FNYEAQ. The CDR3 extends over 13 amino acids. CDR3 sequence (DNA): TGTGCCAGCAGTTCCGGACTAGTCTACGAGCAGTACTTC. This gives the protein CASSSGLVYEQYF. Drawing the rest from reference TRBV7-6 and TRBJ2-7, the complete variable domain is GAGVSQSPRYKVTKRGQDVALRCDPISGHVSLYWYRQALGQGPEFLTYFNYEAQQDKSGLPNDRFSAERPEGSISTLTIQRTEQRDSAMYRCASSSGLVYEQYFGPGTRLTVT.

The V gene is TRBV4-1, the J gene TRBJ2-7, with a weak D call TRBD2 (5 bases). Trimming pared 4 bases from V and 5 bases from J, leaving 18 bases between. Germline V lookup: CDR1 MGHRA, CDR2 YSYEKL. CDR3 size: 15 residues. CDR3 coding DNA: TGCGCCAGCAGCCCCTCCCCCCTGGGAGAGGACGAGCAGTACTTC. Its protein is CASSPSPLGEDEQYF.

This clone was detected only once. The V gene is TRBV4-3, the J gene TRBJ2-2; TRBD1 might be the D (6 bases). The germline CDR1 and CDR2 sequences are LGHNA and YSLEER. The CDR3 totals 16 residues. V was pared by 4 bases and J by 3 bases, with 15 bases between. CDR3 sequence (DNA): TGCGCCAGCAGCCCCGCAGCCGGGACATACACCGGGGAGCTGTTTTTT. It yields the protein CASSPAAGTYTGELFF.

CDR3 bases: TGTGCCAGCACAAAACCCGGGACAGGAAGCACAGATACGCAGTATTTT. Translating gives CASTKPGTGSTDTQYF. The chain combines TRBV7-9 with TRBJ2-3; TRBD1 matches at 8 bases. Trimming at V came to 7 bases and at J to 0 bases, leaving 9 bases not matched to a gene. The CDR3 runs to 16 residues. The germline V gene has CDR1 SEHNR and CDR2 FQNEAQ (reference sequence).

This clone was picked up one time. The CDR3 nucleotides are TGTGCCAGCAGTCTGACTTCTTTCTCTAGCGGCTACACCTTC. Residues: CASSLTSFSSGYTF. V usage is TRBV2 and J usage is TRBJ1-2; no clear D gene. In germline, CDR1 is SNHLY, CDR2 FYNNEI. V lost 5 bases, J lost 8 bases, and 18 bases lay in between. CDR3 length: 14 amino acids.

The rearrangement uses TRBV30 and TRBJ1-1; D remains unclear. The V end lost 0 bases, the J end lost 4 bases, and 12 bases lay between the germline ends. CDR3 size: 14 residues. The germline V gene has CDR1 GTSNPN and CDR2 SVGIG (reference sequence). CDR3 DNA sequence: TGTGCCTGGAGTGTCGGAGGGTTGAGCACTGAAGCTTTCTTT. Translated, it gives CAWSVGGLSTEAFF.

The chain carries TRBV4-1 and TRBJ1-5, with D unclear. Per the germline V gene, CDR1 is MGHRA and CDR2 is YSYEKL. The CDR3 loop spans 13 amino acids. The ends were cut back, 5 bases at V and 0 bases at J, with 5 bases in the middle. The CDR3 region is CASSYGSNQPQHF. The CDR3 nucleotides are TGCGCCAGCAGCTACGGTAGCAATCAGCCCCAGCATTTT.

The gene calls are TRBV6-4 and TRBJ1-2, with unresolved D. V lost 9 bases, J lost 0 bases, and 14 bases lay in between. In germline, CDR1 is MRHNA, CDR2 SNTAGT. This CDR3 region has 14 residues. This CDR3 is CARLTRKANYGYTF. CDR3 DNA: TGTGCCAGATTGACACGGAAAGCTAACTATGGCTACACCTTC.

The J gene is TRBJ1-1, the V gene TRBV19, with D tentatively TRBD1 (5 bases). Germline V gene lookup returns CDR1 LNHDA and CDR2 SQIVND (reference sequence). The CDR3 has 13 amino acids. V lost 6 bases, J lost 0 bases, and 8 bases lay in between. The CDR3 DNA sequence: TGTGCCAGTAGGGACACTTTGAACACTGAAGCTTTCTTT. This translates into CASRDTLNTEAFF.

V is TRBV7-2 and J is TRBJ1-2; D not resolved. CDR1 is SGHTA, CDR2 FQGNSA, per germline. V lost 5 bases and J lost 0, with 13 bases in between. The CDR3 covers 15 residues. CDR3 in amino acids: CASSPGQAANYGYTF. For the CDR3, the DNA is TGTGCCAGCAGCCCAGGCCAGGCAGCTAACTATGGCTACACCTTC.

The count of this clone is one. V and J are TRBV5-1 and TRBJ2-5; 9 nucleotides agree with TRBD1. From germline, CDR1 is SGHRS and CDR2 YFSETQ. This CDR3 spans 13 amino acids. V lost 4 bases, J lost 5 bases, and 3 bases stayed unmatched. The CDR3: CASSQQGAETQYF. DNA for the CDR3: TGCGCCAGCAGCCAACAGGGGGCTGAGACCCAGTACTTC. The entire variable domain, with the rest obtained from reference TRBV5-1 and TRBJ2-5, is as follows: KAGVTQTPRYLIKTRGQQVTLSCSPISGHRSVSWYQQTPGQGLQFLFEYFSETQRNKGNFPGRFSGRQFSNSRSEMNVSTLELGDSALYLCASSQQGAETQYFGPGTRLLVL.

The rearrangement joins TRBV28 to TRBJ1-6; 10 bases match TRBD1. CDR3 length: 16 amino acids. CDR1 MDHEN and CDR2 SYDVKM come from the germline V gene. Germline trimming cut 3 bases from V and 8 bases from J; bases unmatched to any gene: 7. CDR3 bases: TGTGCCAGCAGTTTCCCGACAGGGGGCAGCGATTCACCCCTCCACTTT. Its translation: CASSFPTGGSDSPLHF. The variable domain in full, with the rest retrieved from reference TRBV28 and TRBJ1-6, is DVKVTQSSRYLVKRTGEKVFLECVQDMDHENMFWYRQDPGLGLRLIYFSYDVKMKEKGDIPEGYSVSREKKERFSLILESASTNQTSMYLCASSFPTGGSDSPLHFGNGTRLTVT.

This clone occurred a few times. The chain links TRBV6-1 to TRBJ2-7; 8 nucleotides line up with TRBD1. After removal of 5 bases from V and 7 bases from J, the junction contained 10 bases not matched to a gene. CDR3 length: 14 residues. The germline CDR1 and CDR2 sequences are MNHNS and SASEGT. CDR3 DNA: TGTGCCAGCAGTACCGGGACAGGTTCGGAAGAGCAGTACTTC. Residues: CASSTGTGSEEQYF.

V gene TRBV18 combines with J gene TRBJ2-5; D is uncertain. V dropped 5 bases and J dropped 2 bases, with 6 bases sitting between them. CDR1 KGHSH and CDR2 LQKENI come from the germline V gene. The CDR3 has 12 residues. CDR3 nucleotides: TGTGCCAGCTCAGACACACAAGAGACCCAGTACTTC. Amino acids: CASSDTQETQYF.

The gene calls are TRBV9 and TRBJ1-3; D possibly corresponds to TRBD1 (5 bases). This CDR3 has 16 residues. Trimming cost V 4 bases and J 4 bases, with 18 bases left between them. Germline V CDR1 and CDR2: SGDLS, YYNGEE. The CDR3 region is CASSRQGPATGNTIYF. The CDR3, as DNA: TGTGCCAGCAGCCGGCAGGGTCCGGCTACCGGAAACACCATATATTTT.

The chain is built from TRBV4-3 and TRBJ2-2; TRBD2 might be the D (7 bases). This CDR3 region has 16 residues. Deletions cut 1 base from V and 4 bases from J, with 13 bases between. CDR1 is LGHNA and CDR2 is YSLEER in the germline V gene. The CDR3 DNA reads as TGCGCCAGCAGCCAAGTGAGGGGGGGTAGCACCGGGGAGCTGTTTTTT. Its protein is CASSQVRGGSTGELFF.

The V and J genes are TRBV5-6 and TRBJ2-3, with a weak D call TRBD2 (5 bases). CDR1 and CDR2 from the germline V gene are SGHDT and YYEEEE. V was pared by 2 bases and J by 5 bases, with 9 bases between. This CDR3 region has 13 residues. The CDR3 spells CASSFTRGDTQYF. CDR3 coding DNA: TGTGCCAGCAGCTTCACTAGAGGAGATACGCAGTATTTT. The full variable domain, rest sourced from reference TRBV5-6 and TRBJ2-3, is DAGVTQSPTHLIKTRGQQVTLRCSPKSGHDTVSWYQQALGQGPQFIFQYYEEEERQRGNFPDRFSGHQFPNYSSELNVNALLLGDSALYLCASSFTRGDTQYFGPGTRLTVL.

The chain links TRBV6-5 to TRBJ2-7; D is uncertain. Per germline, CDR1 MNHEY and CDR2 SVGAGI. CDR3 length: 14 residues. The germline V and J ends were trimmed by 10 bases and 0 bases, with 16 bases remaining between them. CDR3 protein: CATGTAGHSYEQYF. The CDR3 coding sequence is TGTGCCACCGGTACGGCAGGCCACTCCTACGAGCAGTACTTC.

V and J are TRBV30 and TRBJ1-3; unclear D gene. The V end lost 3 bases, the J end lost 0 bases, and 12 bases lay between the germline ends. The CDR3 covers 15 residues. CDR1 GTSNPN and CDR2 SVGIG come from the germline V gene (reference sequence). CDR3 bases: TGTGCCTGGAGCTCATACACCTCCTCTGGAAACACCATATATTTT. Its protein product is CAWSSYTSSGNTIYF.

This clone occurred a few times. The genes are TRBV7-9 and TRBJ2-1; 10 bases fit TRBD2. With 6 bases clipped from V and 2 bases from J, the junction kept 4 bases outside the gene matches. Germline CDR1 SEHNR, CDR2 FQNEAQ (reference sequence). This CDR3 contains 15 residues. This chain's CDR3 is CASSLTSGAYNEQFF. DNA for the CDR3: TGTGCCAGCAGTTTAACTAGCGGGGCCTACAATGAGCAGTTCTTC.

This clone was detected once. This sequence joins TRBV2 and TRBJ2-2, with 8 bases that match TRBD2. In germline, CDR1 is SNHLY, CDR2 FYNNEI. The CDR3 contains 14 residues. Trimming cost V 6 bases and J 11 bases; bases outside gene matches: 11. CDR3 sequence reads: CASSPNTGTRELFF. Written as DNA, the CDR3 is TGTGCCAGCAGCCCCAACACCGGGACTAGAGAGCTGTTTTTT.

The chain has TRBV9 and TRBJ2-3, with unresolved D. Germline V lookup: CDR1 SGDLS, CDR2 YYNGEE. Trimming took 4 bases from V and 2 from J, leaving 11 bases between them. CDR3 size: 14 residues. This CDR3 reads CASSRLVNTDTQYF. In nucleotides, the CDR3 is TGTGCCAGCAGCCGGTTAGTCAACACAGATACGCAGTATTTT. The entire variable domain, with the rest obtained from reference TRBV9 and TRBJ2-3, is as follows: DSGVTQTPKHLITATGQRVTLRCSPRSGDLSVYWYQQSLDQGLQFLIQYYNGEERAKGNILERFSAQQFPDLHSELNLSSLELGDSALYFCASSRLVNTDTQYFGPGTRLTVL.

This chain uses TRBV10-3 with TRBJ2-1, with D perhaps matching TRBD1 (5 bases). This CDR3 is built from 15 residues. V was trimmed by 2 bases and J by 6 bases, leaving 14 bases between them. Germline-derived CDR1 and CDR2 are ENHRY and SYGVKD. CDR3: CAISEEGVMGNEQFF. In DNA form, the CDR3 reads TGTGCCATCAGTGAGGAAGGGGTTATGGGCAATGAGCAGTTCTTC.

This clone was found a few times. The V gene is TRBV11-2, the J gene TRBJ2-3; D is possibly TRBD1 (7 bases). Trimming shortened V by 0 bases and J by 5 bases, and 15 bases separated the two germline ends. The CDR3 spans 16 residues. Germline CDR1 SGHAT, CDR2 FQNNGV. The CDR3 DNA sequence: TGTGCCAGCAGCTTAGAGTACAGGGGAGGAGTAGATACGCAGTATTTT. Translation: CASSLEYRGGVDTQYF. The entire variable domain, with the rest obtained from reference TRBV11-2 and TRBJ2-3, is as follows: EAGVAQSPRYKIIEKRQSVAFWCNPISGHATLYWYQQILGQGPKLLIQFQNNGVVDDSQLPKDRFSAERLKGVDSTLKIQPAKLEDSAVYLCASSLEYRGGVDTQYFGPGTRLTVL.

The V call is TRBV10-1, the J call TRBJ2-7; 8 bases align to TRBD1. Germline trimming cut 6 bases from V and 0 bases from J; bases unmatched to any gene: 4. CDR3 length: 14 amino acids. The germline CDR1 and CDR2 sequences are WNHNN and SYGVQD (reference sequence). The CDR3 DNA follows: TGCGCCAGCAGCAGGACAGGGAGCTCCTACGAGCAGTACTTC. The encoded protein is CASSRTGSSYEQYF.

Details on this clone: This CDR3 is also generated by other DNA sequences in the sample. The chain combines TRBV4-3 with TRBJ2-5, with TRBD1 identical over 7 bases. Trimming took 1 base from V and 0 from J; bases not matched to a gene: 2. The length of the CDR3 is 15 residues. Germline V gene lookup returns CDR1 LGHNA and CDR2 YSLEER. For the CDR3, the DNA is TGCGCCAGCAGCCAAGGACAGGGCTACCAAGAGACCCAGTACTTC. Its protein is CASSQGQGYQETQYF.

The chain joins TRBV18 to TRBJ1-2; tentatively, D is TRBD1 (5 bases). The germline V gene has CDR1 KGHSH and CDR2 LQKENI. Trimming pared 0 bases from V and 3 bases from J, leaving 11 bases between. There are 15 residues in the CDR3. This CDR3 reads CASSPPVVGDYGYTF. The CDR3 DNA follows: TGTGCCAGCTCACCACCGGTGGTAGGGGACTATGGCTACACCTTC.

The chain is built from TRBV13 and TRBJ2-7, with 7 bases identical to TRBD1. CDR3 length equals 12 residues. Germline lookup yields CDR1 PRHDT and CDR2 FYEKMQ (reference sequence). Losses at the gene ends were 5 bases for V and 6 bases for J; bases not matched to a gene: 4. CDR3 amino acids: CASSDRVAEQYF. DNA for the CDR3: TGTGCCAGCAGCGACAGGGTTGCCGAGCAGTACTTC.

The chain carries TRBV9 and TRBJ1-5, with D hard to call. V lost 4 bases and J 7 bases, leaving 18 bases between the germline ends. Germline-derived CDR1 and CDR2 are SGDLS and YYNGEE. This CDR3 has 15 amino acids. The CDR3 loop reads CASSFTGRRGQPQHF. The DNA of the CDR3 is TGTGCCAGCAGCTTTACGGGGAGGAGAGGACAGCCCCAGCATTTT.